This T cell receptor (beta chain) was found in a study of cytomegalovirus exposure and HLA in healthy donors. Both 60 Vbeta primers and 13 Jbeta primers went into the PCR. Here immunoSEQ multiplex PCR was the method, and the copy in TCRdb shows in-frame clones only, minus some. The sample lists about 110,000 clones; about 80% were seen once. CDR3 length: 14 residues. CDR1 is KGHSH and CDR2 is LQKENI in the germline V gene. The germline V and J ends were trimmed by 2 bases and 3 bases, with 10 bases remaining between them. The specimen was PBMCs. The V call is TRBV18, the J call TRBJ1-2; D possibly corresponds to TRBD1 (6 bases). The source of this sequence is a woman aged 45-60 years in good health and CMV-seropositive. CDR3 bases: TGTGCCAGCTCACCAAACAGGGATGACTATGGCTACACCTTC. This sequence encodes CASSPNRDDYGYTF. Full variable domain (outside the CDR3, taken from reference TRBV18 and TRBJ1-2): NAGVMQNPRHLVRRRGQEARLRCSPMKGHSHVYWYRQLPEEGLKFMVYLQKENIIDESGMPKERFSAEFPKEGPSILRIQQVVRGDSAAYFCASSPNRDDYGYTFGSGTRLTVV.